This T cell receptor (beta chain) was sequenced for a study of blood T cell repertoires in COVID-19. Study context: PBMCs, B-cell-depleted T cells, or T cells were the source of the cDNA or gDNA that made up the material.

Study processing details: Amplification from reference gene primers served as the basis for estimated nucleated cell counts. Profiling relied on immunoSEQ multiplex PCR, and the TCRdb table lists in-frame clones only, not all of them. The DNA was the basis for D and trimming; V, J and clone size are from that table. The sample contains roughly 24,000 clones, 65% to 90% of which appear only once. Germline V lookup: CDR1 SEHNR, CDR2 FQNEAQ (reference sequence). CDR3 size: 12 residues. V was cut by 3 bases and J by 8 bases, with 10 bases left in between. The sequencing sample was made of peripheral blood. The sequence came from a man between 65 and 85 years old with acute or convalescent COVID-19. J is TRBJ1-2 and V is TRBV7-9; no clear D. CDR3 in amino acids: CASSFDTRGYTF. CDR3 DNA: TGTGCCAGCAGCTTTGATACTCGGGGCTACACCTTC.